At least ten counts were recorded for the clone carrying this T cell receptor (beta chain). The antigen is undetermined. The source of the sample is a study of human T cells and chemical hapten exposure. About the study: Patients additionally received therapeutic doses of diphenylcyclopropenone on the scalp once a week, and this continued throughout the approximately 23-week study. Chiefly women, the patients showed alopecia areata, totalis or universalis. TCR yield per sample varied, mainly due to pooled library volumes. Whole-study findings and limits: Against controls, expanded TCRs gave rise to significantly more large CDR3 similarity clusters.

TCRdb reprocessed the RACE reads with MiXCR, giving one entry per CDR3 protein. The top ten clones hold approximately 2.6% of a sample with fewer than 150,000 distinct CDR3 sequences, about 13% of them seen once. Specified time point: pre-sensitization, week 0. Specified treatment: therapeutic diphenylcyclopropenone sensitization with weekly scalp DPC. V lost 9 bases, J lost 0 bases, and 9 bases lay in between. Germline V gene sequence: CDR1 MNHEY, CDR2 SVGAGI. The CDR3 is 14 amino acids. The sequence was collected from a woman under 30 with alopecia areata. Some clones in this sample may be carry-over from other donors' samples. This rearrangement joins TRBV6-5 to TRBJ1-6; no clear D. This specimen was whole blood, taken in connection with sensitization to the hapten diphenylcyclopropenone (DPC). The CDR3 loop reads CASGGSSYNSPLHF. The CDR3 region has the DNA TGTGCCAGTGGAGGGAGCTCCTATAATTCACCCCTCCACTTT.